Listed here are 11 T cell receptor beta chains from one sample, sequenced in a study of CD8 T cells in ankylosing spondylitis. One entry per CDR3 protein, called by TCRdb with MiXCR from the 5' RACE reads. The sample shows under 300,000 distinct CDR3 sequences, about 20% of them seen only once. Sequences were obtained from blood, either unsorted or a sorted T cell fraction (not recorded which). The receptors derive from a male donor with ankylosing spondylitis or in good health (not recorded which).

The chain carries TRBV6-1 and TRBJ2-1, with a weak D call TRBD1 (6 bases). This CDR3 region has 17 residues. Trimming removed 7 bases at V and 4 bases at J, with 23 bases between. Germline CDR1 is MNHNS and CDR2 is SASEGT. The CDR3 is CASIDQGFLVVYNEQFF. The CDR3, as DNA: TGTGCCAGCATTGACCAGGGGTTTTTGGTAGTGTACAATGAGCAGTTCTTC.

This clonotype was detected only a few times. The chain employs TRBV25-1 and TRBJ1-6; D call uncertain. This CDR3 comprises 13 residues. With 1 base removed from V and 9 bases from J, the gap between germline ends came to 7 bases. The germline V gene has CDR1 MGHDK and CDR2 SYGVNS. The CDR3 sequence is CASSEFGSSPLHF. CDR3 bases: TGTGCCAGCAGTGAATTTGGGAGTTCACCCCTCCACTTT. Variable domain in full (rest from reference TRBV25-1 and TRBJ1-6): EADIYQTPRYLVIGTGKKITLECSQTMGHDKMYWYQQDPGMELHLIHYSYGVNSTEKGDLSSESTVSRIRTEHFPLTLESARPSHTSQYLCASSEFGSSPLHFGNGTRLTVT.

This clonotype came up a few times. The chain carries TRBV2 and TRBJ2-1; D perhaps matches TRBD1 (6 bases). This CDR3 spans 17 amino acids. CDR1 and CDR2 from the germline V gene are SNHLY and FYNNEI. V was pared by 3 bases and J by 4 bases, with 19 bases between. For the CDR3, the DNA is TGTGCCAGCAGTGAGGTCACCTGGGGACACCCTTACAATGAGCAGTTCTTC. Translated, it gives CASSEVTWGHPYNEQFF.

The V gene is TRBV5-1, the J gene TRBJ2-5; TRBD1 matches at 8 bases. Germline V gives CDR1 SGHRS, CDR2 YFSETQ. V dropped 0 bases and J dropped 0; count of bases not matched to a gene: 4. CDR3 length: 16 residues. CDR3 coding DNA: TGCGCCAGCAGCTTGGATAACAGGGGGAACCAAGAGACCCAGTACTTC. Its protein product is CASSLDNRGNQETQYF.

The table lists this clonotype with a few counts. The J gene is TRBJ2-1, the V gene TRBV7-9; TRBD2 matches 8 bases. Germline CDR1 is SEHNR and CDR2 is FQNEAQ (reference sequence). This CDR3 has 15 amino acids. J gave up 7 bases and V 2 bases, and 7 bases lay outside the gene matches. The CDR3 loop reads CASSLSGSDFNEQFF. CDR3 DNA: TGTGCCAGCAGCTTAAGCGGGAGCGATTTTAATGAGCAGTTCTTC. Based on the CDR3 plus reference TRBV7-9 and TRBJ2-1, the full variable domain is DTGVSQNPRHKITKRGQNVTFRCDPISEHNRLYWYRQTLGQGPEFLTYFQNEAQLEKSRLLSDRFSAERPKGSFSTLEIQRTEQGDSAMYLCASSLSGSDFNEQFFGPGTRLTVL.

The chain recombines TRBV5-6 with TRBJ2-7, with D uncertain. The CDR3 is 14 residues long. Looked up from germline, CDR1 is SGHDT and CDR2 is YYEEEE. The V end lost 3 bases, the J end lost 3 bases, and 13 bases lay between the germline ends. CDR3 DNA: TGTGCCAGCAGCTCCCCGGGTAGGATCTACGAGCAGTACTTC. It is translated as CASSSPGRIYEQYF.

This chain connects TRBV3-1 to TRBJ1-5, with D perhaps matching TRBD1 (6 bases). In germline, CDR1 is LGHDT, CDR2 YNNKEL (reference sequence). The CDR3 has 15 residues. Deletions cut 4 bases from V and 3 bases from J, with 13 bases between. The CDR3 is CASSPGTTFNQPQHF. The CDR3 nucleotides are TGTGCCAGCAGCCCCGGGACAACCTTCAATCAGCCCCAGCATTTT.

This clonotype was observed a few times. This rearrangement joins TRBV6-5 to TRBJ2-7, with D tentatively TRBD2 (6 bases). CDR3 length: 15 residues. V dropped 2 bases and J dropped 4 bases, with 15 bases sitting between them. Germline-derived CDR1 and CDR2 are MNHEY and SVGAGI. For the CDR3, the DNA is TGTGCCAGCAGTTACGGGGCCGGGAGTAGATACGAGCAGTACTTC. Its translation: CASSYGAGSRYEQYF.

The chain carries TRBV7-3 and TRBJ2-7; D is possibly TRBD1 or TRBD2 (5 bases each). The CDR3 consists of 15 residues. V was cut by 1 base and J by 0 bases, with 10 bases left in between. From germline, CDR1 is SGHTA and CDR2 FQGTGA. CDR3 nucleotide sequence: TGTGCCAGCAGCTTAAGAGGGGACCACTCCTACGAGCAGTACTTC. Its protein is CASSLRGDHSYEQYF.

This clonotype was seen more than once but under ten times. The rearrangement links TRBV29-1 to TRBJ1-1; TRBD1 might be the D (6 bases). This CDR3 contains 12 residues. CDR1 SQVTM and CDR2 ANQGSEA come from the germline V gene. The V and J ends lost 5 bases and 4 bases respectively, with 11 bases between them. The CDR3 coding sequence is TGCAGCGTTTCAGGGGAGAGCACTGAAGCTTTCTTT. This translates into CSVSGESTEAFF.

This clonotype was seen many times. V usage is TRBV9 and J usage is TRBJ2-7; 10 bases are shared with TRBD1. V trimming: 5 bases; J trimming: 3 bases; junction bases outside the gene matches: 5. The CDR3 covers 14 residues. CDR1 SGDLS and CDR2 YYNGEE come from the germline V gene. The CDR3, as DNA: TGTGCCAGCAGTCCGAGGACAGGGGGCTACGAGCAGTACTTC. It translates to CASSPRTGGYEQYF.